This T cell receptor beta chain emerged from a study of early T cells in non-severe SARS-CoV-2 infection. Study-level background: Unsorted whole blood bulk RNA was sequenced, with unpaired chains.

About this clonotype: Its specificity is unknown.

CDR3 size: 12 residues. The germline V and J ends were trimmed by 0 bases and 6 bases, with 5 bases remaining between them. The germline V gene encodes CDR1 SGDLS and CDR2 YYNGEE. Overall study findings and caveats: Missing private and CD4 specificities, VDJdb matching favored anti-spike CD8 responses.

Separate cDNA molecules each had unique molecular identifiers attached to them. TCRdb re-analysed the 5' RACE reads in MiXCR, keeping a single row per CDR3 protein. Here the sample spans about 110,000 distinct CDR3 sequences, 11% being singletons. Sequenced material: whole blood. The rearrangement uses TRBV9 and TRBJ2-3; D is ambiguous. The origin of this receptor is an adult who was a healthcare worker with PCR-confirmed SARS-CoV-2 infection or an uninfected control (not recorded which). CDR3 nucleotides: TGTGCCAGCAGCGTAGATCTGGATACGCAGTATTTT. Translating it yields CASSVDLDTQYF.